Each of the 18 T cell receptor beta chains below was sequenced from the same sample in a study of blood T cell repertoires in COVID-19. Clones were read by immunoSEQ multiplex PCR, and TCRdb kept only the in-frame ones, dropping some. The sample records some 200,000 clones, 75% to 90% being singletons. The material sequenced was peripheral blood. The receptors come from a woman aged 40 to 55 with acute or convalescent COVID-19.

The rearrangement joins TRBV3-1 (or the pseudogene TRBV3-2) to TRBJ1-2; maybe TRBD1 (6 bases). Trimming took off 1 base at V and 4 bases at J, with 10 bases between the two ends. CDR1 and CDR2 (germline): LGHDT, YNNKEL (reference sequence). The CDR3 sequence is 14 residues long. The CDR3 DNA follows: TGTGCCAGCAGCCAAGCGGGGGGGGCCTATGGCTACACCTTC. Amino acid sequence: CASSQAGGAYGYTF.

This clone was picked up one time. J is TRBJ2-3 and V is TRBV4-1; 9 bases align to TRBD1. CDR3 length: 16 amino acids. The J segment lost 4 bases and the V segment lost 1 base, leaving 6 bases of the junction unmatched. CDR1 is MGHRA and CDR2 is YSYEKL in the germline V gene. The CDR3 DNA reads as TGCGCCAGCAGCCAAGTGGGGGGGGACAGGGCAGATACGCAGTATTTT. Protein: CASSQVGGDRADTQYF.

The rearrangement joins TRBV6-5 to TRBJ2-5, with 8 bases lining up with TRBD2. The junction had 7 bases not matched to a gene; V was cut back by 5 bases and J by 5 bases. This CDR3 contains 14 residues. Germline V CDR1 and CDR2: MNHEY, SVGAGI. CDR3 coding DNA: TGTGCCAGCAGTAGCGGGGGAAGGGGGGAGACCCAGTACTTC. Translation: CASSSGGRGETQYF.

The V gene is TRBV2, the J gene TRBJ2-1; D gene ambiguous. From germline, CDR1 is SNHLY and CDR2 FYNNEI. The ends were cut back, 3 bases at V and 4 bases at J, with 7 bases in the middle. The CDR3 length is 13 residues. The CDR3 DNA reads TGTGCCAGCAGTGACGTTGAGTACAATGAGCAGTTCTTC. Translating it yields CASSDVEYNEQFF.

The rearrangement links TRBV6-5 to TRBJ1-2, with 9 bases lining up with TRBD1. CDR1 MNHEY and CDR2 SVGAGI come from the germline V gene. V shed 6 bases, J shed 7 bases, and the junction held 6 bases outside the gene matches. CDR3 length equals 13 residues. CDR3 in DNA: TGTGCCAGCAGCCCCGGGACAGGGATTGGCTACACCTTC. It is translated as CASSPGTGIGYTF.

This chain uses TRBV19 with TRBJ2-3; D possibly corresponds to TRBD1 (6 bases). The V end lost 7 bases, the J end lost 4 bases, and 15 bases lay between the germline ends. The length of the CDR3 is 14 residues. Germline V gives CDR1 LNHDA, CDR2 SQIVND (reference sequence). The CDR3 sequence is CASKAGERADTQYF. Written as DNA, the CDR3 is TGTGCCAGTAAGGCAGGGGAGAGGGCAGATACGCAGTATTTT.

V is TRBV7-9 and J is TRBJ1-2, with TRBD1 matching over 9 bases. The CDR3 is made up of 13 amino acids. Per the germline V gene, CDR1 is SEHNR and CDR2 is FQNEAQ (reference sequence). With 5 bases clipped from V and 8 bases from J, the junction kept 6 bases outside the gene matches. DNA of the CDR3: TGTGCCAGCAGCCAACAGGGGGCTGGAGGCTACACCTTC. This codes for CASSQQGAGGYTF.

The chain couples TRBV5-4 to TRBJ1-1; TRBD1 matches 11 bases. CDR1 is SGHNT, CDR2 YYREEE, per germline (reference sequence). The CDR3 loop spans 15 amino acids. The V segment lost 4 bases and the J segment 2 bases; nucleotides outside the gene matches: 4. CDR3: CASSRRTGGNTEAFF. The CDR3 nucleotides read TGTGCCAGCAGCCGGAGGACAGGGGGCAACACTGAAGCTTTCTTT.

The chain joins TRBV10-1 to TRBJ1-3; 7 bases agree with TRBD1. Germline V CDR1 and CDR2: WNHNN, SYGVQD (reference sequence). The junction had 11 bases not matched to a gene; V was cut back by 6 bases and J by 0 bases. This CDR3 contains 17 residues. CDR3 DNA sequence: TGCGCCAGCAGAGGGACAGCCCCCTTGAACTCTGGAAACACCATATATTTT. Amino acids: CASRGTAPLNSGNTIYF.

The chain has TRBV7-2 and TRBJ2-5; 8 positions agree with TRBD2. Germline V gene lookup returns CDR1 SGHTA and CDR2 FQGNSA. The junction had 7 bases not matched to a gene; V was cut back by 3 bases and J by 1 base. There are 16 residues in the CDR3. The CDR3 DNA reads TGTGCCAGCAGCTTTGGGTCCCGGGGGGGCCAAGAGACCCAGTACTTC. Translating gives CASSFGSRGGQETQYF.

J is TRBJ2-3 and V is TRBV5-8; 10 bases agree with TRBD1. The V and J ends lost 3 bases and 6 bases, in that order; junction bases with no gene match: 7. The CDR3 runs to 15 residues. Germline V gene sequence: CDR1 SGHTS, CDR2 YDEGEE. The CDR3 nucleotides read TGTGCCAGCAGCTCGCGGACAGGGGGAATTGATACGCAGTATTTT. It encodes CASSSRTGGIDTQYF.

The chain uses TRBV6-6 and TRBJ1-5, with 8 bases fitting TRBD1. V lost 6 bases and J lost 1; bases outside the gene matches: 2. CDR3 size: 14 residues. CDR1 and CDR2 from the germline V gene are MNHNY and SVGAGI (reference sequence). The DNA for the CDR3 is TGTGCCAGCAGACAGGGGGAAAGCAATCAGCCCCAGCATTTT. Protein sequence: CASRQGESNQPQHF.

This chain uses TRBV7-2 with TRBJ1-2; the D gene is possibly TRBD1 (5 bases). V lost 3 bases and J lost 4, with 21 bases in between. Germline-derived CDR1 and CDR2 are SGHTA and FQGNSA. The CDR3 loop spans 17 amino acids. CDR3 sequence (DNA): TGTGCCAGCAGCTTTATAGGGGCACAGGTGATAAGCTATGGCTACACCTTC. It specifies CASSFIGAQVISYGYTF.

The V gene is TRBV10-1, the J gene TRBJ2-1; TRBD1 matches at 8 bases. The ends lost 7 bases at V and 2 bases at J; junction bases unmatched: 7. This CDR3 spans 15 amino acids. Germline CDR1 is WNHNN and CDR2 is SYGVQD (reference sequence). The CDR3 protein is CASTIGQGPYNEQFF. CDR3 nucleotides: TGCGCCAGCACCATTGGACAGGGTCCCTACAATGAGCAGTTCTTC.

The chain combines TRBV4-1 with TRBJ2-2, with D perhaps TRBD1 (5 bases). Trimming left V 0 bases short and J 5 bases short, with 10 bases between. The CDR3 length is 15 residues. The germline V gene encodes CDR1 MGHRA and CDR2 YSYEKL. CDR3 bases: TGCGCCAGCAGCCAAGATGGGAAGGGGACCGGGGAGCTGTTTTTT. This sequence encodes CASSQDGKGTGELFF.

V usage is TRBV7-9 and J usage is TRBJ1-2; 7 bases line up with TRBD1. The ends lost 5 bases at V and 5 bases at J; junction bases unmatched: 14. Germline CDR1 SEHNR, CDR2 FQNEAQ (reference sequence). CDR3 length: 16 amino acids. The CDR3 coding sequence is TGTGCCAGCAGCCCCCTGGGAACCGGGACAGCGTATGGCTACACCTTC. It codes for CASSPLGTGTAYGYTF.

CDR3 region: CASSVGTVSTDTQYF. The CDR3 region has the DNA TGTGCCAGCAGCGTAGGAACAGTTAGCACAGATACGCAGTATTTT. The gene calls are TRBV9 and TRBJ2-3; D is undetermined. V lost 0 bases, J lost 0 bases, and 8 bases lay in between. The CDR3 sequence is 15 residues long. In germline, CDR1 is SGDLS, CDR2 YYNGEE.

The chain recombines TRBV5-4 with TRBJ2-1; 8 bases fit TRBD1. The length of the CDR3 is 15 residues. Trimming took 2 bases from V and 2 from J; bases not matched to a gene: 3. Germline V lookup: CDR1 SGHNT, CDR2 YYREEE (reference sequence). CDR3 sequence (DNA): TGTGCCAGCAGCTTCCGGGACAGGCCCTACAATGAGCAGTTCTTC. As protein: CASSFRDRPYNEQFF.